This T cell receptor (beta chain) was observed in a study of T cell responses to AZD1222 COVID-19 vaccine. Profiling relied on immunoSEQ multiplex PCR, and the TCRdb table lists in-frame clones only, not all of them. Seen here are 95,000 to 110,000 clones, about nine tenths observed once, and the top ten hold more than 8%. The CDR3 totals 16 residues. Germline CDR1 is SQVTM and CDR2 is ANQGSEA. V was trimmed by 6 bases and J by 0 bases, leaving 18 bases between them. The sequences come from peripheral blood, collected 28 days after the second AZD1222 dose. The V call is TRBV29-1, the J call TRBJ2-1, with D possibly TRBD1 on 5 matching bases. This TCR came from an adult who received the AZD1222 COVID-19 vaccine. The CDR3 is CSVGVTPTISYNEQFF. The CDR3 DNA reads as TGCAGCGTAGGGGTGACTCCAACCATCTCCTACAATGAGCAGTTCTTC.